This entry describes one TCR beta chain. The antigen it binds to is not known. The input lacks base qualities; no much larger clone sits a single base away. This sample was included in a study of Graves' ophthalmopathy and Graves' hyperthyroidism listed by TCRdb under 2018. Context from the whole study: A patient counted as having stable hyperthyroidism if there was no progression to ophthalmopathy within 18 months of follow-up. TCR beta repertoire signatures were used to distinguish Graves' ophthalmopathy from Graves' hyperthyroidism and to predict progression to ophthalmopathy. In total, approximately 130 blood samples were TCR-sequenced: roughly 45 ophthalmopathy, some 75 hyperthyroidism and about 17 hyperthyroidism-to-ophthalmopathy patients. A discovery set of 100 or so patients (43 ophthalmopathy, about 58 stable hyperthyroidism) was enrolled to explore V-J signatures distinguishing ophthalmopathy from hyperthyroidism. For independent validation, a separate cohort was made up of approximately 19 hyperthyroidism patients plus 17 patients who later progressed from hyperthyroidism to ophthalmopathy. T-cell repertoires of thyroid tissue and blood were compared in five or six hyperthyroidism patients. Following sample collection, hyperthyroidism patients were given methimazole at a starting dose of 30 mg daily, and ophthalmopathy patients were given high-dose intravenous methylprednisolone.

Patients with hyperthyroidism were aged 18 to 65 years, had been newly diagnosed, and had a disease duration of less than 2 months. Anyone with other autoimmune diseases, uncontrolled infections, pregnancy or lactation was excluded from the study. Diagnosis was based on clinical symptoms, serum thyroxine, TRAb, thyroid ultrasound and orbital computed tomography. Total RNA was extracted with Trizol reagent and quality-checked on an Agilent 2100 Bioanalyzer. For repertoire sequencing, TCR beta CDR3 regions were amplified from RNA transcripts. A first-round RT-PCR used HTBI primers with the Qiagen OneStep RT-PCR kit, followed by a second-round multiplex PCR, size selection and purification. Libraries were sequenced paired-end with 100 bp reads on an Illumina HiSeq2000. On the authors' methods: SOAPnuke was used to process the reads, throwing out any read that had adapters, had uncalled bases, had a mean Phred below 15, or lacked an exact constant-primer or identifier match. COPE v1.2.5 was used to merge high-quality paired reads. Each unique nucleotide sequence was defined as a clonotype, and clonotypes were aligned to IMGT TRB V, D and J references with MiTCR v1.1. The analysis was limited to V-J combinations with a frequency above 0.0001, which together covered 98% to 99.2% of repertoires. For each V-J combination, a TCR clonal expansion and chaos score was defined as the ratio of F50 clonal expansion to chaos observed in the TCRdist matrix. Features were reduced by Welch's t-statistics and random forest to approximately 13 V-J combinations, which fed a naive Bayes classifier. The Morisita-Horn index was used to measure how similar the thyroid and blood repertoires were. In TCRdb, the public reads were trimmed at Q25 with fastp and aligned with MiXCR, with productive beta chains retained. Each entry is one CDR3 protein sequence, shown with its most common DNA and genes. Clone size and V and J calls follow TCRdb, not the original study. The sample table contains around 1,000,000 distinct CDR3 sequences; only one count was recorded for 35% to 40% of them. Clones ranked in the top ten supply 8.5% to 14% of the sample.

General study outcomes and caveats: Sample size was not predetermined statistically, and investigators were not blinded to group allocation. In validation, the model predicted ophthalmopathy progression with over 60% sensitivity and 72.22% specificity; around twelve predicted patients were CT-confirmed with GO in a median of 6.5 months. Most of the expanded thyroid clonotypes with a frequency above 0.001 were also detected in blood, and it was suggested that the thyroid immune response may be reflected by blood repertoires. In cross-validation, the 13-signature model distinguished ophthalmopathy from stable hyperthyroidism with around 90% sensitivity and over 81% specificity, while in the test set the corresponding values were about 79% and 69%.

The sequence derives from an adult man with Graves' hyperthyroidism. Sequenced sample: peripheral blood or thyroid tissue (not recorded which).

The CDR3 amino acid sequence is: CASSNPQGFQETQYF. The nucleotide sequence is TGTGCCAGTAGCAACCCACAGGGGTTTCAAGAGACCCAGTACTTC. The chain joins TRBV19 to TRBJ2-5; 7 bases in between match TRBD1. The germline V gene encodes CDR1 LNHDA and CDR2 SQIVND (reference sequence). From the cysteine through the phenylalanine, the CDR3 covers 15 amino acids. The kept DNA is CDR3 alone, 45 bases in frame from the first base. Unmatched junction bases come to 9, with V trimmed by 6 bases and J by 2 bases.